The entry below gives a single T cell receptor beta chain sequence along with its context. This entry comes from a study of blood T cell repertoires in COVID-19. Overall study: T cells, B-cell-depleted T cells, or PBMCs supplied cDNA or gDNA.

This CDR3 region has 13 residues. The V and J ends lost 4 bases and 2 bases respectively, with 8 bases between them. CDR1 and CDR2 from the germline V gene are MRHNA and SNTAGT. Assignment of participants to cohorts was predicated upon participant-reported clinical history. Clones were sequenced by immunoSEQ multiplex PCR, and TCRdb holds only the in-frame ones, with some missing. The sample has under 250,000 clones; approximately 84% are singletons. The source material was PBMCs or T cells enriched from blood (not recorded which). The clonotype was recovered from a man aged 35 to 55 who had recovered from COVID-19. The rearrangement links TRBV6-4 to TRBJ1-2; D is perhaps TRBD1 (6 bases). CDR3: CASSGDTNYGYTF. In nucleotides, the CDR3 is TGTGCCAGCAGTGGGGACACCAACTATGGCTACACCTTC.